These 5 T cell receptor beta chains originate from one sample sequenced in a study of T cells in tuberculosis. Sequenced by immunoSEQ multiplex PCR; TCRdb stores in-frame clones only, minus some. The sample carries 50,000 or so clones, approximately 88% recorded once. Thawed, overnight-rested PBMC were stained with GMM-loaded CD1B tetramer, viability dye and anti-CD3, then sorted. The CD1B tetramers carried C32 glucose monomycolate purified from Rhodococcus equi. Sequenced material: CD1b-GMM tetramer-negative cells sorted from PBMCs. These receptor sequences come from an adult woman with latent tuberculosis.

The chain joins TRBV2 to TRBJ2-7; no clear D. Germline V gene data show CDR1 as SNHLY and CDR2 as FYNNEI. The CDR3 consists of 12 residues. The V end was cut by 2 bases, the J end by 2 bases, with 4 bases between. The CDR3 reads CASSEPAYEQYF. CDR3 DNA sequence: TGTGCCAGCAGTGAACCCGCCTACGAGCAGTACTTC.

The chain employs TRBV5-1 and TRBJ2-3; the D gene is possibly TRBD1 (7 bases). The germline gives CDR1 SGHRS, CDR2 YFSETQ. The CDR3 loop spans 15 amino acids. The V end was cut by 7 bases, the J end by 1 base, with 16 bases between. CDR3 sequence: CASSRQGLGTDTQYF. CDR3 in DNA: TGCGCCAGCTCCAGACAGGGACTGGGCACAGATACGCAGTATTTT.

The CDR3 sequence is CASRGTGLETQYF. CDR3 nucleotide sequence: TGTGCCAGCCGAGGGACAGGGTTAGAGACCCAGTACTTC. The chain links TRBV2 to TRBJ2-5; TRBD1 matches at 9 bases. Germline V lookup: CDR1 SNHLY, CDR2 FYNNEI. CDR3 size: 13 residues. V dropped 8 bases and J dropped 4; count of bases not matched to a gene: 5.

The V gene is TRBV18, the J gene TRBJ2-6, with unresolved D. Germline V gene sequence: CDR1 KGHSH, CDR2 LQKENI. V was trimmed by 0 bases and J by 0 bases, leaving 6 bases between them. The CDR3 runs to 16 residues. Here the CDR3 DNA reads TGTGCCAGCTCACCACCGGTCAGCTCTGGGGCCAACGTCCTGACTTTC. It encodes CASSPPVSSGANVLTF.

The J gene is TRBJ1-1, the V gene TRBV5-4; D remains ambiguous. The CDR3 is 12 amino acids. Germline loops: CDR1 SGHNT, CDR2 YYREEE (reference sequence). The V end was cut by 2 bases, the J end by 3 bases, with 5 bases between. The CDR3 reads CASSFSDTEAFF. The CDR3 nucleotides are TGTGCCAGCAGCTTTTCAGACACTGAAGCTTTCTTT.